The clone carrying this T cell receptor (beta chain) came up once. Some clones are missing from TCRdb's copy, which holds only in-frame ones; the method was immunoSEQ multiplex PCR. The data contain around 2.1 million clones, roughly 91% of them singletons. As defined, naive CD8 cells were CD45RO-negative and positively selected for CCR7, with terminally differentiated effector memory CD45RA+ cells excluded. All donors were healthy HIV-negative adults lacking recent acute infections or vaccinations. This sample stems from a study of shared clonotypes between healthy human individuals. V shed 9 bases and J shed 2 bases, with 17 bases lying between them. Germline CDR1 reads MDHEN; CDR2 reads SYDVKM. The CDR3 runs to 14 residues.

The receptor was isolated from a man aged 18-30 years in good health. Some clones in this sample may be carry-over from other donors' samples. Sequenced material: naive CD8+ T cells from PBMCs. The chain recombines TRBV28 with TRBJ2-7, with D possibly being TRBD2 (5 bases). The CDR3: CASRGRGKAYEQYF. DNA of the CDR3: TGTGCCAGTAGAGGGAGAGGTAAGGCCTACGAGCAGTACTTC. Full variable domain (rest looked up from reference TRBV28 and TRBJ2-7): DVKVTQSSRYLVKRTGEKVFLECVQDMDHENMFWYRQDPGLGLRLIYFSYDVKMKEKGDIPEGYSVSREKKERFSLILESASTNQTSMYLCASRGRGKAYEQYFGPGTRLTVT.